The T cell receptor (beta chain) described here comes from a study of cytomegalovirus exposure and HLA in healthy donors. Findings of the study overall: Excluded: some indistinguishable V segments such as TRBV6-2 and TRBV6-3. There were three CMV-associated chains whose specificity for CMV antigens was confirmed in vitro.

Notes on this clone: Its specificity is unknown.

PCR amplification relied on 60 Vbeta primers (plus 13 Jbeta primers). As processed by the authors: Some 11 million of the approximately 80 million unique TCR beta chains counted in a later analysis were shared. Assay: immunoSEQ multiplex PCR; the TCRdb copy retains only in-frame clones and omits some. The V and J calls and clone size come from that table; D and trimming were worked out from the DNA. The data show roughly 230,000 clones, with around 90% seen just once and about 1.7% held by the top ten. This CDR3 has 13 residues. CDR1 and CDR2 from the germline V gene are MDHEN and SYDVKM. The trim removed 5 bases at V and 5 bases at J, leaving 5 bases unmatched.

The sample taken for sequencing was PBMCs. The receptor comes from a girl aged 2 to 10 in good health and CMV-seronegative. The chain links TRBV28 to TRBJ2-5; TRBD1 aligns across 7 bases. CDR3 DNA sequence: TGTGCCAGCAGTCTGGGGACAGAGGAGACCCAGTACTTC. Its translation: CASSLGTEETQYF. The variable domain in full, with the rest retrieved from reference TRBV28 and TRBJ2-5, is DVKVTQSSRYLVKRTGEKVFLECVQDMDHENMFWYRQDPGLGLRLIYFSYDVKMKEKGDIPEGYSVSREKKERFSLILESASTNQTSMYLCASSLGTEETQYFGPGTRLLVL.